This T cell receptor (beta chain) emerged from a study of CD8 T cells in ankylosing spondylitis. Study observations and caveats: Disease-linked clones, CD8+, were relatively rare in peripheral blood. Ankylosing spondylitis blood appeared to be characterized by a TCR beta motif of 8 or 9 highly homologous variants.

This clonotype appeared many times. Antigen specificity is unknown. The authors made TCR beta libraries by quantitative 5'-RACE with molecular barcodes. TCRdb redid the calling of the 5' RACE reads with MiXCR, one entry per CDR3 protein. The sample gives approximately 520,000 distinct CDR3 sequences, less than 6% of which show up once; roughly 3.2% is in the top ten. CDR1 SQVTM and CDR2 ANQGSEA come from the germline V gene. V lost 7 bases to trimming and J lost 1 base, with 18 bases between them. The CDR3 runs 15 residues. Sequencing was carried out using blood, either unsorted or a sorted T cell fraction (not recorded which). The receptor was derived from a male donor with ankylosing spondylitis. The V and J genes are TRBV29-1 and TRBJ2-3; D is uncertain. The CDR3: CSDHDWYRGTDTQYF. The CDR3 coding sequence is TGCAGCGACCATGATTGGTACAGAGGCACAGATACGCAGTATTTT.